The 20 T cell receptor beta chains listed next were all sequenced from one sample in a study of T cells after yellow fever vaccination. TCRdb ran MiXCR on the 5' RACE reads and lists one entry per CDR3 protein. The sample contains about 630,000 distinct CDR3 sequences, 10% to 15% of which appear only once. The input for sequencing was PBMCs, taken on the day of the yellow fever booster vaccination. Source of these receptors: a man aged 25 to 40 who received the YFV17D yellow fever vaccine.

This clonotype has just a few counts. This chain uses TRBV7-2 with TRBJ2-3; 9 bases map to TRBD2. CDR1 and CDR2 (germline): SGHTA, FQGNSA. V trimming: 1 base; J trimming: 2 bases; junction bases outside the gene matches: 4. The CDR3 has 16 residues. The CDR3 region has the DNA TGTGCCAGCAGCTTAGGAGCGGGGGGTTCCACAGATACGCAGTATTTT. It codes for CASSLGAGGSTDTQYF.

The sample holds a few counts of this clonotype. V gene TRBV12-3 or TRBV12-4 combines with J gene TRBJ2-1, with D tentatively TRBD2 (7 bases). The CDR3 covers 16 residues. Trimming left V 6 bases short and J 0 bases short, with 15 bases between. The CDR3 sequence: CASSEGGSISYNEQFF. In nucleotides, the CDR3 is TGTGCCAGCAGCGAGGGGGGGTCCATCTCCTACAATGAGCAGTTCTTC.

The chain carries TRBV29-1 and TRBJ2-2; D unresolved. Germline values: CDR1 SQVTM, CDR2 ANQGSEA. This CDR3 spans 11 amino acids. The V end was cut by 2 bases, the J end by 5 bases, with 3 bases between. The CDR3 reads CSVELTGELFF. The CDR3 coding sequence is TGCAGCGTTGAACTGACCGGGGAGCTGTTTTTT.

The chain is built from TRBV5-1 and TRBJ2-1; TRBD2 agrees at 8 bases. CDR3 length: 14 residues. The trim removed 9 bases at V and 8 bases at J, leaving 13 bases unmatched. Germline values: CDR1 SGHRS, CDR2 YFSETQ. CDR3 nucleotide sequence: TGCGCCACCGCTAGCGGGTGGGTCCGCGATGAGCAGTTCTTC. Translation gives CATASGWVRDEQFF.

This rearrangement joins TRBV9 to TRBJ1-6; 7 bases match TRBD1. The CDR3 has 16 amino acids. The J segment lost 1 base and the V segment lost 4 bases, leaving 5 bases of the junction unmatched. From germline, CDR1 is SGDLS and CDR2 YYNGEE. The CDR3 nucleotides read TGTGCCAGCAGCACCACAGGGGTTTCCTATAATTCACCCCTCCACTTT. As protein: CASSTTGVSYNSPLHF.

This clonotype showed up just a few times. CDR3 nucleotides: TGCAGTGCTAGACCCCGGGACAGTCGAGGGGCAGATACGCAGTATTTT. This encodes CSARPRDSRGADTQYF. The chain couples TRBV20-1 to TRBJ2-3; 7 nucleotides agree with TRBD1. V lost 2 bases, J lost 4 bases, and 12 bases stayed unmatched. The germline V gene has CDR1 DFQATT and CDR2 SNEGSKA (reference sequence). The CDR3 covers 16 residues.

The V gene is TRBV23-1, the J gene TRBJ2-3; 9 nucleotides match TRBD1. TRBV23-1 is assigned to the ORF class and has an uncertain function. V lost 7 bases, J lost 2 bases, and 7 bases stayed unmatched. There are 15 residues in the CDR3. CDR3 coding DNA: TGCGCCAGCACCAAGGGGACAGGGATCACAGATACGCAGTATTTT. Its protein is CASTKGTGITDTQYF.

The rearrangement uses TRBV6-2 or TRBV6-3 and TRBJ1-5, with D possibly TRBD1 on 5 matching bases. Looked up from germline, CDR1 is MNHEY and CDR2 is SVGEGT. The CDR3 is made up of 15 amino acids. Deletions cut 4 bases from V and 0 bases from J, with 10 bases between. CDR3 sequence: CASSWTQYSNQPQHF. CDR3 nucleotides: TGTGCCAGCAGTTGGACACAGTATAGCAATCAGCCCCAGCATTTT.

The gene calls are TRBV7-8 and TRBJ2-3; TRBD2 aligns across 9 bases. The CDR3 contains 15 residues. Germline V gene data show CDR1 as SGHVS and CDR2 as FQNEAQ. The V gene end was trimmed by 5 bases and the J gene end by 15 bases; junction bases not matched to a gene: 18. This chain's CDR3 is CASSRIGREGRGLYF. The CDR3 bases are TGTGCCAGCAGCCGCATAGGGCGGGAGGGCCGAGGTCTATATTTT.

This clonotype was found a few times. V gene TRBV7-9 combines with J gene TRBJ2-2; D possibly corresponds to TRBD2 (6 bases). Germline loops: CDR1 SEHNR, CDR2 FQNEAQ (reference sequence). This CDR3 is built from 16 residues. The V gene lost 4 bases and the J gene lost 6 bases, with 18 bases spanning the gap. The CDR3 here is CASSSSTAGKAGELFF. The CDR3 DNA reads TGTGCCAGCAGCTCATCCACGGCGGGGAAGGCCGGGGAGCTGTTTTTT.

This clonotype showed up just a few times. The chain combines TRBV11-1 with TRBJ2-1, with 13 bases matching TRBD2. The CDR3 is 18 residues long. Unmatched junction bases numbered 9, after V lost 4 bases and J lost 3 bases. Germline V CDR1 and CDR2: SGHAT, FQDESV (reference sequence). CDR3 nucleotide sequence: TGTGCCAGCAGCTGGACTAGCGGGAGATTCCAAAACTACAATGAGCAGTTCTTC. Translated, it gives CASSWTSGRFQNYNEQFF.

This clonotype was seen more than once but under ten times. This chain joins TRBV12-3 or TRBV12-4 and TRBJ2-7; no reliable D call. The CDR3 has 13 residues. V lost 3 bases and J lost 3, with 9 bases in between. The CDR3 nucleotides are TGTGCCAGCAGTTTTCGGACCTTCTACGAGCAGTACTTC. Translated, it gives CASSFRTFYEQYF.

The rearrangement uses TRBV20-1 and TRBJ1-1; no clear D gene. The germline V gene encodes CDR1 DFQATT and CDR2 SNEGSKA (reference sequence). Trimming pared 6 bases from V and 1 base from J, leaving 12 bases between. This CDR3 is 13 amino acids long. CDR3 sequence reads: CSAPIYTNTEAFF. In nucleotides, the CDR3 is TGCAGTGCCCCCATCTATACGAACACTGAAGCTTTCTTT.

This clonotype was counted only a few times. The chain joins TRBV6-1 to TRBJ2-7, with 10 bases identical to TRBD1. The CDR3 spans 15 residues. J lost 6 bases, V lost 6 bases, and 11 bases had no gene match. Germline CDR1 and CDR2: MNHNS and SASEGT. CDR3 residues: CASRPPGQGPGEQYF. In DNA, the CDR3 is TGTGCCAGCAGACCCCCGGGACAGGGGCCTGGCGAGCAGTACTTC.

The chain employs TRBV6-5 and TRBJ2-1; D not certain. Germline V gene sequence: CDR1 MNHEY, CDR2 SVGAGI. Trimming pared 3 bases from V and 6 bases from J, leaving 12 bases between. The CDR3 runs to 14 residues. The CDR3 loop is CASSYSDPSNEQFF. CDR3 DNA: TGTGCCAGCAGTTATTCTGACCCGTCCAATGAGCAGTTCTTC.

The chain is built from TRBV30 and TRBJ2-2; D unresolved. Trimming pared 0 bases from V and 6 bases from J, leaving 8 bases between. The CDR3 contains 13 residues. CDR1 and CDR2 (germline): GTSNPN, SVGIG (reference sequence). CDR3 sequence reads: CAWSVQGSGELFF. The CDR3 DNA is TGTGCCTGGAGTGTACAAGGGTCCGGGGAGCTGTTTTTT.

This chain uses TRBV4-1 with TRBJ2-7, with 7 bases fitting TRBD1. This CDR3 has 15 residues. V was pared by 2 bases and J by 0 bases, with 4 bases of the junction left unmatched. The germline gives CDR1 MGHRA, CDR2 YSYEKL. The CDR3 loop reads CASSQTGTDSYEQYF. The CDR3 bases are TGCGCCAGCAGCCAAACTGGGACAGACTCCTACGAGCAGTACTTC.

This clonotype was seen a few times. This chain links TRBV28 with TRBJ2-2, with 8 positions matching TRBD1. With 6 bases clipped from V and 0 bases from J, the junction kept 12 bases outside the gene matches. Germline CDR1 reads MDHEN; CDR2 reads SYDVKM. This CDR3 has 18 amino acids. In DNA form, the CDR3 reads TGTGCCAGCAGGTTCGACAGGGGTTTATTCGCGAACACCGGGGAGCTGTTTTTT. Its translation: CASRFDRGLFANTGELFF.

The chain employs TRBV6-2 or TRBV6-3 and TRBJ2-3, with D possibly TRBD1 on 7 matching bases. The CDR3 runs to 22 residues. Looked up from germline, CDR1 is MNHEY and CDR2 is SVGEGT. Trimming removed 5 bases at V and 0 bases at J, with 33 bases between. In nucleotides, the CDR3 is TGTGCCAGCAGTCAGGGGGTGGCCCGGGGGCGTATTTGGGGAGTAAGCACAGATACGCAGTATTTT. It specifies CASSQGVARGRIWGVSTDTQYF.

This clonotype came up many times. The chain combines TRBV15 with TRBJ2-1, with D perhaps TRBD2 (5 bases). Trimming cost V 6 bases and J 0 bases, with 12 bases left between them. Germline V gene sequence: CDR1 LNHNV, CDR2 YYDKDF (reference sequence). The CDR3 has 15 residues. The CDR3 DNA follows: TGTGCCACCAGGGGAGCGTCGCTCTCCTACAATGAGCAGTTCTTC. It encodes CATRGASLSYNEQFF.